Below, 18 T cell receptor beta chains from the same sample are listed, as sequenced in a study of tumor-infiltrating lymphocytes in localized non-small cell lung cancer. Some clones are missing from TCRdb's copy, which holds only in-frame ones; the method was immunoSEQ multiplex PCR. The top ten hold around 9.4% of the sample, which has about 8,900 clones, around 62% seen once. Sequencing used uninvolved lung tissue not adjacent to the tumor. The source of these receptors is a human donor with non-small cell lung cancer.

This clone counts as medium-sized (0.01 to 0.1%). J is TRBJ1-2 and V is TRBV7-9; TRBD1 matches at 8 bases. The CDR3 sequence is 15 residues long. V was pared by 3 bases and J by 2 bases, with 5 bases of the junction left unmatched. Germline V gives CDR1 SEHNR, CDR2 FQNEAQ (reference sequence). CDR3 in DNA: TGTGCCAGCAGCTTCCCGGGACAGGAAAACTATGGCTACACCTTC. Translating it yields CASSFPGQENYGYTF.

CDR3 bases: TGTGCCAGCAGCTTATCCAAGTCAGAGACCCAGTACTTC. Translating gives CASSLSKSETQYF. The V call is TRBV7-3, the J call TRBJ2-5; no definite D call. V lost 2 bases and J lost 4, with 8 bases in between. Germline CDR1 reads SGHTA; CDR2 reads FQGTGA. The CDR3 has 13 amino acids. Filled out from reference TRBV7-3 and TRBJ2-5, the complete variable domain reads GAGVSQTPSNKVTEKGKYVELRCDPISGHTALYWYRQSLGQGPEFLIYFQGTGAADDSGLPNDRFFAVRPEGSVSTLKIQRTERGDSAVYLCASSLSKSETQYFGPGTRLLVL.

The rearrangement joins TRBV9 to TRBJ1-5; D not certain. The CDR3 totals 13 residues. CDR1 is SGDLS and CDR2 is YYNGEE in the germline V gene. Trimming removed 10 bases at V and 4 bases at J, with 15 bases between. CDR3: CALPRQGNQPQHF. CDR3 nucleotides: TGTGCCTTACCCCGACAAGGGAATCAGCCCCAGCATTTT. The variable domain in full, completed from reference TRBV9 and TRBJ1-5, reads DSGVTQTPKHLITATGQRVTLRCSPRSGDLSVYWYQQSLDQGLQFLIQYYNGEERAKGNILERFSAQQFPDLHSELNLSSLELGDSALYFCALPRQGNQPQHFGDGTRLSIL.

The V gene is TRBV29-1, the J gene TRBJ2-4; tentatively, D is TRBD1 (6 bases). The CDR3 is 15 amino acids. Trimming took 8 bases from V and 3 from J, leaving 20 bases between them. CDR1 and CDR2 from the germline V gene are SQVTM and ANQGSEA. The CDR3 loop reads CSTLRVEGVKNIQYF. The DNA for the CDR3 is TGCAGCACCCTTAGGGTAGAGGGGGTCAAAAACATTCAGTACTTC.

The chain employs TRBV5-6 and TRBJ1-5; the match to TRBD1 covers 9 bases. With 4 bases clipped from V and 6 bases from J, the junction kept 5 bases outside the gene matches. CDR3 length: 14 residues. Germline CDR1 reads SGHDT; CDR2 reads YYEEEE. CDR3 protein: CASSMGQGVQPQHF. CDR3 bases: TGTGCCAGCAGCATGGGACAGGGAGTTCAGCCCCAGCATTTT. The full variable domain, its missing parts supplied by reference TRBV5-6 and TRBJ1-5, is DAGVTQSPTHLIKTRGQQVTLRCSPKSGHDTVSWYQQALGQGPQFIFQYYEEEERQRGNFPDRFSGHQFPNYSSELNVNALLLGDSALYLCASSMGQGVQPQHFGDGTRLSIL.

There are a few counts of this clone. CDR3 protein: CASSPGPRQPQHF. CDR3 sequence (DNA): TGTGCCAGTAGTCCCGGGCCGCGGCAGCCCCAGCATTTT. V is TRBV19 and J is TRBJ1-5; no definite D call. CDR3 length: 13 amino acids. V dropped 5 bases and J dropped 7 bases, with 12 bases sitting between them. CDR1 is LNHDA and CDR2 is SQIVND in the germline V gene (reference sequence).

This clone was seen more than once but under ten times. The CDR3 here is CATKDTNTGELFF. The DNA for the CDR3 is TGTGCCACTAAGGACACCAACACCGGGGAGCTGTTTTTT. The chain carries TRBV19 and TRBJ2-2, with a possible D match to TRBD1 (5 bases). The CDR3 runs 13 residues. Germline assignment: CDR1 LNHDA and CDR2 SQIVND (reference sequence). Trimming cost V 10 bases and J 2 bases, with 11 bases left between them.

The V and J genes are TRBV7-9 and TRBJ2-6, with D possibly being TRBD1 or TRBD2 (5 bases each). This CDR3 is 17 amino acids long. Germline values: CDR1 SEHNR, CDR2 FQNEAQ (reference sequence). The ends were cut back, 4 bases at V and 0 bases at J, with 13 bases in the middle. CDR3 nucleotides: TGTGCCAGCAGCTCCGGGACGCAGTCCTCTGGGGCCAACGTCCTGACTTTC. Encoded protein: CASSSGTQSSGANVLTF.

The CDR3 DNA is TGTGCCAGCAGCGTCGGAGGGGAGACCCAGTACTTC. It yields the protein CASSVGGETQYF. The rearrangement joins TRBV7-9 to TRBJ2-5, with a weak D call TRBD2 (6 bases). Germline CDR1 reads SEHNR; CDR2 reads FQNEAQ (reference sequence). The V end was cut by 5 bases, the J end by 5 bases, with 9 bases between. This CDR3 is built from 12 residues.

The chain joins TRBV21-1 to TRBJ2-3. TRBV21-1 is noted as a pseudogene. There are 12 residues in the CDR3. The CDR3 reads CASRDSTDTQYF. As DNA, the CDR3 is TGTGCCAGCAGGGACAGCACAGATACGCAGTATTTT.

The V call is TRBV30, the J call TRBJ1-2; D is uncertain. The CDR3 extends over 12 amino acids. CDR1 is GTSNPN and CDR2 is SVGIG in the germline V gene (reference sequence). V was shortened by 1 base and J by 2 bases, with 5 bases between the two germline ends. The CDR3 bases are TGTGCCTGGAGTGGAGGGAACTATGGCTACACCTTC. Residues: CAWSGGNYGYTF.

The chain couples TRBV19 to TRBJ2-7; no clear D. The ends were cut back, 8 bases at V and 5 bases at J, with 25 bases in the middle. This CDR3 has 16 amino acids. The germline CDR1 and CDR2 sequences are LNHDA and SQIVND (reference sequence). The CDR3 loop is CASAPSGSIVVHEQYF. As DNA, the CDR3 is TGTGCCAGTGCTCCTTCCGGTTCCATAGTCGTCCACGAGCAGTACTTC.

The chain combines TRBV11-2 with TRBJ2-7; D possibly matches TRBD1 or TRBD2 (5 bases each). CDR1 and CDR2 (germline): SGHAT, FQNNGV. This CDR3 contains 15 residues. V was pared by 0 bases and J by 6 bases, with 15 bases between. This CDR3 is CASSLEGEGVGEQYF. CDR3 sequence (DNA): TGTGCCAGCAGCTTAGAGGGGGAAGGGGTAGGCGAGCAGTACTTC.

The genes are TRBV30 and TRBJ1-2; no definite D call. This CDR3 comprises 14 residues. Germline loops: CDR1 GTSNPN, CDR2 SVGIG (reference sequence). V lost 0 bases, J lost 9 bases, and 17 bases lay in between. CDR3: CAWSVKGAGRRYTF. In DNA, the CDR3 is TGTGCCTGGAGTGTAAAGGGAGCGGGTAGACGCTACACCTTC.

The chain carries TRBV7-9 and TRBJ1-1; 7 nucleotides align to TRBD1. Germline assignment: CDR1 SEHNR and CDR2 FQNEAQ (reference sequence). V shed 1 base and J 1 base; nucleotides not matched to a gene: 3. The CDR3 sequence is 15 residues long. The CDR3 nucleotides are TGTGCCAGCAGCTTAGTTCAGGGGGGGAACACTGAAGCTTTCTTT. It is translated as CASSLVQGGNTEAFF.

This chain connects TRBV6-6 to TRBJ1-2, with a tentative D call TRBD1 (6 bases). This CDR3 has 13 amino acids. V lost 4 bases to trimming and J lost 1 base, with 7 bases between them. The germline V gene has CDR1 MNHNY and CDR2 SVGAGI (reference sequence). The CDR3 DNA follows: TGTGCCAGCAGTTTACAGGGTAACTATGGCTACACCTTC. Its protein is CASSLQGNYGYTF.

This sequence joins TRBV28 and TRBJ2-2; D possibly uses TRBD1 or TRBD2 (5 bases each). Germline assignment: CDR1 MDHEN and CDR2 SYDVKM. This CDR3 is 16 amino acids long. The V and J ends lost 5 bases and 1 base respectively, with 14 bases between them. Here the CDR3 reads CASSPFEGRNTGELFF. The CDR3 coding sequence is TGTGCCAGCAGTCCCTTTGAGGGGAGGAACACCGGGGAGCTGTTTTTT.

This clone rates as medium-sized (0.01 to 0.1%). This same CDR3 is encoded by further DNA sequences in the sample. The rearrangement joins TRBV28 to TRBJ1-2; no clear D gene. Germline lookup yields CDR1 MDHEN and CDR2 SYDVKM. Trimming removed 6 bases from V and 5 bases from J, with 16 bases in between. This CDR3 region has 14 residues. In nucleotides, the CDR3 is TGTGCCAGCAGCCTTCTCGGGGTGGATTATGGCTACACCTTC. Translated: CASSLLGVDYGYTF.